Described below is a single TCR beta chain sequence and its context. Its antigen is not known. This record belongs to a study of response to subunit inactivated influenza vaccine. Whole-study findings and limits: Each seasonal flu vaccination may recruit only limited new T cells, authors suggested.

V was shortened by 6 bases and J by 1 base, with 9 bases between the two germline ends. The CDR3 has 13 residues. In germline, CDR1 is SNHLY, CDR2 FYNNEI. TCRdb re-analysed the RT-PCR reads in MiXCR, keeping a single row per CDR3 protein. The table has some 640,000 distinct CDR3 sequences, approximately 15% seen once; the top ten hold around 6.5%. This chain connects TRBV2 to TRBJ1-1; D gene ambiguous. The TCR sequence derives from a man aged 50-59 years who received an inactivated influenza vaccine. Sequencing used PBMCs from blood, obtained approximately 15 days before vaccination. CDR3 in DNA: TGTGCCAGCAGCCAGAGTCCGAACACTGAAGCTTTCTTT. This translates into CASSQSPNTEAFF.